This is a list of T cell receptor beta chains from one sample in a study of T cell clusters in autoimmune cytopenias. For each CDR3 protein, TCRdb gives one entry from its re-call of the multiplex PCR reads, without DNA. The table lists fewer than 2,000 distinct CDR3 sequences. Sequencing was performed on peripheral blood. These receptors all stem from a human donor with an autoimmune cytopenia or autoimmune hepatitis (not recorded which). Both conserved end residues are part of each CDR3. Rows may omit the clone size; those that give it use once, few, many or a size class.

cdr3_aa,j_call,clone_size,cdr3_length,v_call
CSARRGNSPLHF,TRBJ1-6,-,12,TRBV20-1
CASSSGGQTNYGYTF,TRBJ1-2,medium-sized,15,TRBV5-4
CASARHRQIQETQYF,TRBJ2-5,medium-sized,15,TRBV27
CATGSGQQETQYF,TRBJ2-5,-,13,TRBV24-1
CSVGRQGILGYTF,TRBJ1-2,large,13,TRBV29-1
CASSSYSRGENSPLHF,TRBJ1-6,-,16,TRBV5-6
CASSRGTSNEQFF,TRBJ2-1,medium-sized,13,TRBV12-3/TRBV12-4
CASSLIELAGGKYNEQFF,TRBJ2-1,medium-sized,18,TRBV12-3/TRBV12-4
CASSPQGLNTEAFF,TRBJ1-1,-,14,TRBV4-2
CASSPGTGFGNTIYF,TRBJ1-3,-,15,TRBV14
CASSPRTLNRNNEQFF,TRBJ2-1,-,16,TRBV11-2
CASSYWGTGITEAFF,TRBJ1-1,medium-sized,15,TRBV6-5